This entry lists 21 T cell receptor beta chains sequenced from one sample in a study of CD8 T cells in ankylosing spondylitis. Findings and caveats of the study: Seven to nine highly homologous variants formed a TCR beta motif that appeared characteristic of ankylosing spondylitis blood.

TCRdb recomputed calls from the 5' RACE reads with MiXCR, one row per CDR3 protein. The sample lists over 600,000 distinct CDR3 sequences; around 19% were seen once. These receptors have no known antigen. The sequencing sample was made of blood, either unsorted or a sorted T cell fraction (not recorded which). These receptors were obtained from a male donor with ankylosing spondylitis.

This clonotype was observed a few times. The chain carries TRBV11-2 and TRBJ2-2; D unresolved. The V and J ends lost 6 bases and 4 bases respectively, with 6 bases between them. Germline V gene sequence: CDR1 SGHAT, CDR2 FQNNGV. CDR3 length equals 12 residues. This CDR3 is CASRKGTGELFF. The CDR3 DNA follows: TGTGCCAGCAGAAAAGGCACCGGGGAGCTGTTTTTT. Together with reference TRBV11-2 and TRBJ2-2, the CDR3 gives the full variable domain: EAGVAQSPRYKIIEKRQSVAFWCNPISGHATLYWYQQILGQGPKLLIQFQNNGVVDDSQLPKDRFSAERLKGVDSTLKIQPAKLEDSAVYLCASRKGTGELFFGEGSRLTVL.

The V call is TRBV12-3 or TRBV12-4, the J call TRBJ1-3; D remains unclear. The CDR3 consists of 14 residues. Trimming removed 6 bases at V and 4 bases at J, with 13 bases between. The DNA for the CDR3 is TGTGCCAGCAGCCTGGGTTTGGGGGGAAACACCATATATTTT. It encodes CASSLGLGGNTIYF.

This clonotype appeared once. V and J are TRBV11-2 and TRBJ2-3; TRBD2 agrees at 12 bases. The CDR3 extends over 19 amino acids. The V and J ends lost 5 bases and 2 bases, in that order; junction bases with no gene match: 14. Germline CDR1 and CDR2: SGHAT and FQNNGV. In nucleotides, the CDR3 is TGTGCCAGCAGCGCCGGACTAGCGGGAAAAGATTCCTTCACAGATACGCAGTATTTT. Protein product: CASSAGLAGKDSFTDTQYF.

The rearrangement joins TRBV20-1 to TRBJ1-4; D is unclear. Germline lookup yields CDR1 DFQATT and CDR2 SNEGSKA (reference sequence). Trimming removed 5 bases at V and 6 bases at J, with 19 bases between. This CDR3 is 15 amino acids long. CDR3 in DNA: TGCAGTGCTCTCCCGTTATCGTTGGCTGATGAAAAACTGTTTTTT. This codes for CSALPLSLADEKLFF.

In its sample, this clonotype was seen a few times. V and J are TRBV7-3 and TRBJ2-6; TRBD1 matches at 7 bases. CDR3 length equals 17 residues. CDR1 is SGHTA, CDR2 FQGTGA, per germline. Germline trimming cut 10 bases from V and 2 bases from J; bases unmatched to any gene: 14. The CDR3 DNA reads as TGTGCCACAGAATCCCATGAGACAGGGACTGGGGCCAACGTCCTGACTTTC. This translates into CATESHETGTGANVLTF.

This clonotype was found many times. The chain joins TRBV12-3 or TRBV12-4 to TRBJ2-2, with D perhaps TRBD1 (6 bases). V was pared by 4 bases and J by 1 base, with 10 bases between. This CDR3 has 15 amino acids. For the CDR3, the DNA is TGTGCCAGCAGTTACAGGGTCATGAACACCGGGGAGCTGTTTTTT. Translated, it gives CASSYRVMNTGELFF.

This clonotype has more than one count but fewer than ten. The V gene is TRBV12-3 or TRBV12-4, the J gene TRBJ2-7; TRBD1 agrees at 9 bases. The CDR3 is made up of 13 amino acids. Trimming cost V 6 bases and J 6 bases; bases outside gene matches: 6. The CDR3 spells CASSTGTGREQYF. The CDR3 DNA reads TGTGCCAGCAGCACCGGGACAGGGCGCGAGCAGTACTTC.

The chain has TRBV5-5 and TRBJ2-1; D unclear. Trimming left V 4 bases short and J 10 bases short, with 12 bases between. The germline CDR1 and CDR2 sequences are SGHKS and YYEKEE (reference sequence). CDR3 length equals 12 residues. CDR3 nucleotides: TGTGCCAGCAGCCCCCTCTCTAGGGAGCAGTTCTTC. Residues: CASSPLSREQFF.

The sample holds a few counts of this clonotype. J is TRBJ1-2 and V is TRBV20-1; D unclear. Between the trimmed V and J ends, which lost 3 bases and 4 bases, there was a span of 12 bases. The CDR3 covers 13 residues. Looked up from germline, CDR1 is DFQATT and CDR2 is SNEGSKA (reference sequence). This CDR3 reads CSASYGYIYGYTF. The CDR3 coding sequence is TGCAGTGCTAGTTATGGTTACATCTATGGCTACACCTTC.

The V call is TRBV12-3 or TRBV12-4, the J call TRBJ1-1; D call uncertain. V shed 5 bases and J shed 7 bases, with 11 bases lying between them. The CDR3 is 12 residues long. The CDR3 reads CASSRARLEAFF. The CDR3 nucleotides are TGTGCCAGCAGTCGTGCACGGCTTGAAGCTTTCTTT.

The chain recombines TRBV12-3 or TRBV12-4 with TRBJ2-2; no clear D gene. The germline V and J ends were trimmed by 1 base and 3 bases, with 9 bases remaining between them. CDR3 size: 15 residues. The CDR3 reads CASSLVGSHTGELFF. In DNA form, the CDR3 reads TGTGCCAGCAGTTTAGTGGGCAGCCACACCGGGGAGCTGTTTTTT.

This clonotype was detected only a few times. DNA for the CDR3: TGTGCCAGCAGCTCGACTAGCGGGGTCCCAGCAGATACGCAGTATTTT. Protein product: CASSSTSGVPADTQYF. The chain employs TRBV7-2 and TRBJ2-3, with TRBD2 matching over 11 bases. The CDR3 runs to 16 residues. The J segment lost 4 bases and the V segment lost 4 bases, leaving 7 bases of the junction unmatched. CDR1 is SGHTA, CDR2 FQGNSA, per germline.

This clonotype was counted many times. V usage is TRBV7-9 and J usage is TRBJ1-6; weak D call: TRBD1 (5 bases). Germline V gene lookup returns CDR1 SEHNR and CDR2 FQNEAQ (reference sequence). There are 13 residues in the CDR3. V shed 1 base and J shed 10 bases, with 8 bases lying between them. The CDR3 spells CASSLGRDSPLHF. The DNA of the CDR3 is TGTGCCAGCAGCTTAGGGCGGGACTCACCCCTCCACTTT.

This chain joins TRBV10-2 and TRBJ2-1; a possible D gene is TRBD2 (5 bases). This CDR3 region has 13 residues. The germline CDR1 and CDR2 sequences are WSHSY and SAAADI. V lost 6 bases to trimming and J lost 5 bases, with 11 bases between them. CDR3 residues: CASRADGDNEQFF. For the CDR3, the DNA is TGCGCCAGCAGGGCGGACGGGGACAATGAGCAGTTCTTC.

The CDR3 here is CATSDPLSGQGYNEQFF. Written as DNA, the CDR3 is TGTGCCACCAGTGACCCCCTTTCGGGACAGGGGTACAATGAGCAGTTCTTC. This chain connects TRBV24-1 to TRBJ2-1; 10 positions match TRBD1. The CDR3 is 17 residues long. Germline values: CDR1 KGHDR, CDR2 SFDVKD. The V gene end was trimmed by 4 bases and the J gene end by 4 bases; junction bases not matched to a gene: 9.

CDR3 region: CASSRTRTGGGTGELFF. The CDR3 coding sequence is TGTGCCAGCAGCCGTACAAGGACAGGGGGCGGCACCGGGGAGCTGTTTTTT. The chain joins TRBV6-1 to TRBJ2-2; 11 bases line up with TRBD1. Germline loops: CDR1 MNHNS, CDR2 SASEGT. V trimming: 6 bases; J trimming: 4 bases; junction bases outside the gene matches: 10. This CDR3 spans 17 amino acids.

In this sample, this clonotype turned up a few times. The chain couples TRBV6-1 to TRBJ1-5, with D possibly TRBD1 on 6 matching bases. Germline CDR1 reads MNHNS; CDR2 reads SASEGT. The CDR3 spans 16 residues. V was clipped by 4 bases and J by 2 bases, with 15 bases between them. The CDR3: CASSVARGMGNQPQHF. In DNA form, the CDR3 reads TGTGCCAGCAGTGTCGCCAGGGGCATGGGCAATCAGCCCCAGCATTTT.

This chain joins TRBV7-2 and TRBJ2-7, with unresolved D. Germline CDR1 is SGHTA and CDR2 is FQGNSA. The CDR3 runs to 14 residues. V shed 5 bases and J shed 2 bases, with 13 bases lying between them. Written as DNA, the CDR3 is TGTGCCAGCAGCCTCACAGTCCGAACCTACGAGCAGTACTTC. Its protein product is CASSLTVRTYEQYF.

V and J are TRBV20-1 and TRBJ2-7; D gene ambiguous. Germline V gene data show CDR1 as DFQATT and CDR2 as SNEGSKA (reference sequence). V was trimmed by 0 bases and J by 6 bases, leaving 9 bases between them. The CDR3 sequence is 12 residues long. Here the CDR3 reads CSARDPLSEQYF. The CDR3 bases are TGCAGTGCTAGAGATCCTCTGAGCGAGCAGTACTTC.

In its sample, this clonotype was seen a few times. The rearrangement links TRBV15 to TRBJ2-1; the D gene could be TRBD1 or TRBD2 (5 bases each). The V end was cut by 8 bases, the J end by 6 bases, with 17 bases between. Germline CDR1 and CDR2: LNHNV and YYDKDF (reference sequence). The CDR3 covers 14 residues. The CDR3 region is CATQGDGTLNEQFF. For the CDR3, the DNA is TGTGCCACCCAGGGCGACGGGACCCTCAATGAGCAGTTCTTC. Filled out from reference TRBV15 and TRBJ2-1, the complete variable domain reads DAMVIQNPRYQVTQFGKPVTLSCSQTLNHNVMYWYQQKSSQAPKLLFHYYDKDFNNEADTPDNFQSRRPNTSFCFLDIRSPGLGDTAMYLCATQGDGTLNEQFFGPGTRLTVL.

The rearrangement links TRBV3-1 to TRBJ2-1; 7 bases align to TRBD1. V was pared by 0 bases and J by 6 bases, with 14 bases of the junction left unmatched. The CDR3 has 18 residues. Per the germline V gene, CDR1 is LGHDT and CDR2 is YNNKEL (reference sequence). The CDR3 coding sequence is TGTGCCAGCAGCCAAGATTTCGGGGAGACAGGGCTAAGCAATGAGCAGTTCTTC. It yields the protein CASSQDFGETGLSNEQFF.